These 6 T cell receptor beta chains share one sample of origin, sequenced in a study of cytomegalovirus exposure and HLA in healthy donors. PCR primers comprised 60 Vbeta and 13 Jbeta primers. Method: immunoSEQ multiplex PCR; TCRdb's copy keeps in-frame clones and lacks some. Counted here are around 140,000 clones, roughly 74% occurring once; the ten biggest clones make up around 3.4%. Sequencing was done on a sample of PBMCs. Every receptor here comes from a man aged 35 to 55 in good health and CMV-seronegative.

This rearrangement joins TRBV27 to TRBJ2-1, with TRBD1 matching 10 bases. The CDR3 length is 16 residues. Germline V lookup: CDR1 MNHEY, CDR2 SMNVEV (reference sequence). V was pared by 5 bases and J by 0 bases, with 4 bases of the junction left unmatched. CDR3 DNA: TGTGCCAGCAGTCGGGGACAGGGGATCTCCTACAATGAGCAGTTCTTC. This translates into CASSRGQGISYNEQFF.

Worth noting for this clone: The same CDR3 can be traced to other DNA sequences in this sample. The gene calls are TRBV7-9 and TRBJ2-3; 10 positions match TRBD2. The CDR3 contains 14 residues. Trimming removed 4 bases from V and 5 bases from J; junction bases left unmatched: 3. CDR1 and CDR2 from the germline V gene are SEHNR and FQNEAQ (reference sequence). The CDR3 sequence: CASSSGLAVDTQYF. CDR3 coding DNA: TGTGCCAGCAGCTCCGGACTAGCGGTAGATACGCAGTATTTT.

The chain joins TRBV13 to TRBJ2-3; 12 bases agree with TRBD2. The J segment lost 0 bases and the V segment lost 3 bases, leaving 7 bases of the junction unmatched. The germline V gene encodes CDR1 PRHDT and CDR2 FYEKMQ (reference sequence). The length of the CDR3 is 18 residues. CDR3: CASSFYGLAGLSTDTQYF. CDR3 sequence (DNA): TGTGCCAGCAGCTTCTACGGACTAGCGGGGCTAAGCACAGATACGCAGTATTTT. Using reference TRBV13 and TRBJ2-3 for the parts outside the CDR3, the full variable domain is AAGVIQSPRHLIKEKRETATLKCYPIPRHDTVYWYQQGPGQDPQFLISFYEKMQSDKGSIPDRFSAQQFSDYHSELNMSSLELGDSALYFCASSFYGLAGLSTDTQYFGPGTRLTVL.

The chain is built from TRBV10-3 and TRBJ1-6; D not resolved. Trimming stripped 0 bases from V and 5 bases from J, with 11 bases between. CDR1 and CDR2 (germline): ENHRY, SYGVKD. This CDR3 contains 16 residues. The CDR3 nucleotides read TGTGCCATCAGTGAGTCGCAGGTTAAGGATAATTCACCCCTCCACTTT. The encoded protein is CAISESQVKDNSPLHF.

The chain is built from TRBV5-1 and TRBJ2-7; tentative D call: TRBD1 (5 bases). The germline V and J ends were trimmed by 5 bases and 0 bases, with 6 bases remaining between them. CDR3 length: 12 amino acids. The germline CDR1 and CDR2 sequences are SGHRS and YFSETQ. The CDR3 DNA follows: TGCGCCAGCAGACAGGACTCCTACGAGCAGTACTTC. Translating it yields CASRQDSYEQYF.

This sequence joins TRBV14 and TRBJ1-2; D possibly corresponds to TRBD1 (6 bases). The germline V gene has CDR1 SGHDN and CDR2 FVKESK. The CDR3 has 17 amino acids. The V and J ends lost 0 bases and 8 bases respectively, with 22 bases between them. CDR3 residues: CASSQDYGVGQSFGYTF. CDR3 nucleotides: TGTGCCAGCAGCCAAGATTATGGGGTCGGACAGTCTTTCGGCTACACCTTC.